The 2 T cell receptor beta chains reported below all come from one sample, sequenced in a study of T cell responses to AZD1222 COVID-19 vaccine. Libraries were prepared by immunoSEQ multiplex PCR; TCRdb keeps only in-frame clonotypes and omits some of them. The table includes fewer than 150,000 clones, approximately 84% detected once. The source material was peripheral blood, sampled on day 0 of AZD1222 vaccination. The receptor source for this set is an adult in good health.

This rearrangement joins TRBV9 to TRBJ1-3; 7 bases match TRBD1. The CDR3 consists of 17 residues. The germline V gene encodes CDR1 SGDLS and CDR2 YYNGEE. J lost 3 bases, V lost 4 bases, and 13 bases had no gene match. The CDR3 loop is CASSRSGRDRDGNTIYF. The CDR3 DNA reads TGTGCCAGCAGCAGAAGCGGCCGGGACAGAGATGGAAACACCATATATTTT.

This chain connects TRBV6-5 to TRBJ1-1; 8 bases are shared with TRBD1. J gave up 2 bases and V 6 bases, and 8 bases lay outside the gene matches. The germline gives CDR1 MNHEY, CDR2 SVGAGI. There are 15 residues in the CDR3. In DNA, the CDR3 is TGTGCCAGCAGGGAGATGGGACAGGCTAACACTGAAGCTTTCTTT. Translated, it gives CASREMGQANTEAFF.